The following is a TCR beta chain sequence with its context. The sample is drawn from a study of blood T cell repertoires in COVID-19. For the study at large: T cells, B-cell-depleted T cells, or PBMCs supplied cDNA or gDNA.

In the original workflow: It was from reference gene primer amplification that nucleated cell counts were estimated. Some clones are missing from TCRdb's copy, which holds only in-frame ones; the method was immunoSEQ multiplex PCR. The D gene and trimming were derived from the DNA, and the V and J assignments and clone size from that table. The sample consists of fewer than 200,000 clones, 80% to 90% of them appearing once. This receptor was identified in a woman between 65 and 79 years old with COVID-19, enrolled during active disease. The material sequenced was peripheral blood.

CDR3 coding DNA: TGTGCCACCAGCAGAGAAACCCTTAGCGGGAGGGCCTTCGGGGACACCGGGGAGCTGTTTTTT. Residues: CATSRETLSGRAFGDTGELFF. The chain is built from TRBV15 and TRBJ2-2; TRBD2 aligns across 11 bases. CDR1 is LNHNV and CDR2 is YYDKDF in the germline V gene (reference sequence). This CDR3 contains 21 residues. Trimming took 0 bases from V and 3 from J; bases not matched to a gene: 15.